Listed below are T cell receptor beta chains from one sample, sequenced in a study of T cells in Graves' hyperthyroidism and ophthalmopathy. In TCRdb, the multiplex PCR reads were re-called with MiXCR into one record per CDR3 protein. The sample lists around 800,000 distinct CDR3 sequences; 35% to 45% were seen once. The sample was blood. These receptors were collected from a man aged 18 to 35 with Graves' hyperthyroidism. CDR3s include the opening cysteine and the closing phenylalanine or tryptophan. The order of the fields is clone size, V gene, J gene, D gene, CDR3 DNA, CDR3 protein. A D gene is named only where the DNA matches it firmly. The listing skips clone size in some rows; elsewhere it reads once, few, many or a size class.

NA	TRBV7-9	TRBJ2-2	TRBD1	TGTGCCAGCAGCCAAGCCGGGACAGGGGGCACCGGGGAGCTGTTTTTT	CASSQAGTGGTGELFF
NA	TRBV9	TRBJ1-1	NA	TGTGCCAGCAGCCCATACGTTTCGCAGGGTCCGGGCACTGAAGCTTTCTTT	CASSPYVSQGPGTEAFF
many	TRBV9	TRBJ2-5	NA	TGTGCCAGCAGCGCCGCCGGGGGGCGCGGAGAGACCCAGTACTTC	CASSAAGGRGETQYF
NA	TRBV5-4	TRBJ2-2	TRBD2	TGTGCCAGCAGCGGGAGGGCCGGTACCGGGGAGCTGTTTTTT	CASSGRAGTGELFF
NA	TRBV5-1	TRBJ2-5	TRBD2	TGCGCCAGCACCCTCCGGGGGGGGGTAGAGACCCAGTACTTC	CASTLRGGVETQYF
many	TRBV11-2	TRBJ1-1	NA	TGTGCCAGCAGCTTGGGGAATACAGGGTGGTACACTGAAGCTTTCTTT	CASSLGNTGWYTEAFF
NA	TRBV20-1	TRBJ1-2	NA	TGCAGTGCTAGACCCCTAGGGACGGCCATTTATGGCTACACCTTC	CSARPLGTAIYGYTF
many	TRBV13	TRBJ2-5	NA	TGTGCCAGCAGTCACGACGAGGGGGAGACCCAGTACTTC	CASSHDEGETQYF
few	TRBV20-1	TRBJ1-1	NA	TGCAGTGCTAGATCCACTCAGCGCTTGAACACTGAAGCTTTCTTT	CSARSTQRLNTEAFF
NA	TRBV7-9	TRBJ1-1	NA	TGTGCCAGCAGCTCGGGACTCCATTGGCAAGCTTTCTTT	CASSSGLHWQAFF
many	TRBV7-6	TRBJ1-5	NA	TGTGCCAGCAGCTTAGCCCCCGCTCAGCCCCAGCATTTT	CASSLAPAQPQHF
few	TRBV12-3/TRBV12-4	TRBJ1-5	TRBD1	TGTGCCAGCAGTTTCAGGGGGCGGAATCAGCCCCAGCATTTT	CASSFRGRNQPQHF
NA	TRBV7-2	TRBJ1-1	NA	TGTGCCAGCAGTTACTCGGCAGGACCTTCGGCTTTCTTT	CASSYSAGPSAFF
NA	TRBV20-1	TRBJ2-5	NA	TGCAGTGCTAGGACTTGGGGGCCCGAGACCCAGTACTTC	CSARTWGPETQYF
NA	TRBV5-1	TRBJ2-7	NA	TGTGCCAGCAGCTCGACTGGGACCCCGCGGTACTTC	CASSSTGTPRYF
NA	TRBV6-6	TRBJ1-1	NA	TGTGCCAGCAGTTACCTAGGGAGGACTGAAGCTTTCTTT	CASSYLGRTEAFF
few	TRBV7-6	TRBJ2-7	NA	TGTGCCAGCAGCCCCTCCGGGACGGCCCCCTACGAGCAGTACTTC	CASSPSGTAPYEQYF
once	TRBV29-1	TRBJ2-5	TRBD1	TGCAGCGTTGCAAAGGGACAGGACGGAGAGACCCAGTACTTC	CSVAKGQDGETQYF
NA	TRBV29-1	TRBJ2-7	TRBD2	TGCAGCGTTCCTAGCGGATCCTACGAGCAGTACTTC	CSVPSGSYEQYF
few	TRBV12-3/TRBV12-4	TRBJ2-2	NA	TGTGCCAGCAGTTGGAGCGACGGGGAGCTGTTTTTT	CASSWSDGELFF
few	TRBV6-6	TRBJ1-5	TRBD1	TGTGCCAGCAGTTACGACAGGGAGAGGCGCAATCAGCCCCAGCATTTT	CASSYDRERRNQPQHF
NA	TRBV7-9	TRBJ1-6	NA	TGTGCCAGCTCAACTCAGTATAATTCACCCCTCCACTTT	CASSTQYNSPLHF
few	TRBV9	TRBJ2-7	TRBD2	TGTGCCAGCACGGGAGGGAGGCGCCGGGACTTTCACTCCTACGAGCAGTACTTC	CASTGGRRRDFHSYEQYF
NA	TRBV25-1	TRBJ1-3	NA	TGTGCCAGCAGCAGGAGGGGTTACAGCTCTGGAAACACCATATATTTT	CASSRRGYSSGNTIYF
few	TRBV25-1	TRBJ1-1	NA	TGTGCCAGCAGCTCCGACAGGTTAATGAACACTGAAGCTTTCTTT	CASSSDRLMNTEAFF
few	TRBV11-2	TRBJ2-5	NA	TGCGCCAGCAGCCAACTTCAGGGGGGTGAAGAGACCCAGTACTTC	CASSQLQGGEETQYF
NA	TRBV15	TRBJ2-7	TRBD2	TGTGCCACCAGCAGATATAGCGGGGTGAATGAGCAGTACTTC	CATSRYSGVNEQYF
NA	TRBV20-1	TRBJ2-7	TRBD1	TGCAGTGCCACCGGGACAGCACCCCTCGAGCAGTACTTC	CSATGTAPLEQYF
few	TRBV19	TRBJ1-1	NA	TGTGCCAGTAGTCGCGCGCGAGTGAACACTGAAGCTTTCTTT	CASSRARVNTEAFF
NA	TRBV6-5	TRBJ2-7	NA	TGTGCCAGCAGTTACGGGGAAGAACGGGGCTACGAGCAGTACTTC	CASSYGEERGYEQYF
once	TRBV15	TRBJ2-2	NA	TGTGCCACCAGCAGCGTTGTCGACACCGGGGAGCTGTTTTTT	CATSSVVDTGELFF
many	TRBV7-9	TRBJ2-7	NA	TGTGCCAGCAGCTCACACTCCTACGAGCAGTACTTC	CASSSHSYEQYF
many	TRBV20-1	TRBJ1-2	NA	TGCAGTGCTAGAGCCACTGCCCGTGACGGAAGATATGGCTACACCTTC	CSARATARDGRYGYTF
NA	TRBV7-8	TRBJ1-6	NA	TGCGCCAGCAGCCAATTGACGACGGGAAATTCACCCCTCCACTTT	CASSQLTTGNSPLHF
few	TRBV11-1	TRBJ2-2	TRBD2	TGTGCCAGCAGTCGAAGGGTAGCGGGAGCGACCGGGGAGCTGTTTTTT	CASSRRVAGATGELFF
once	TRBV7-2	TRBJ2-7	TRBD1	TGTGCCAGCAGCCAAGGAGGGACAGGGTCGCACGAGCAGTACTTC	CASSQGGTGSHEQYF
NA	TRBV20-1	TRBJ1-4	NA	TGCAGTGCTAGGGTTAATCCCAATGAAAAACTGTTTTTT	CSARVNPNEKLFF
NA	TRBV2	TRBJ2-5	TRBD2	TGTGCCAGCAGTGGGGGGAGCGGGGGGTACCAAGAGACCCAGTACTTC	CASSGGSGGYQETQYF
NA	TRBV10-2	TRBJ2-7	TRBD2	TGCGCCAGCAGTGGGTGGACTAGCGGAGACAGCTCCTACGAGCAGTACTTC	CASSGWTSGDSSYEQYF
few	TRBV12-3/TRBV12-4	TRBJ1-1	TRBD1	TGTGCCAGCAGGGTCAGGGGGGGAAACACTGAAGCTTTCTTT	CASRVRGGNTEAFF
NA	TRBV11-2	TRBJ2-6	NA	TGTGCCAGCACCAGAAGGCGGGGTCTCGTCCTGACTTTC	CASTRRRGLVLTF
NA	TRBV19	TRBJ1-2	TRBD1	TGTGCCACCAGGACAGGGGGTGGCTACACCTTC	CATRTGGGYTF
NA	TRBV7-6	TRBJ2-5	TRBD1	TGTGCCAGCAGCCGATACAGGGGTTTCCAAGAGACCCAGTACTTC	CASSRYRGFQETQYF
NA	TRBV15	TRBJ1-2	NA	TGTGCCCCTGAGGAGGAGGACTATGGCTACACCTTC	CAPEEEDYGYTF
many	TRBV19	TRBJ2-5	NA	TGTGCCAGTAGTAAGGGCCTCCATGAGACCCAGTACTTC	CASSKGLHETQYF
NA	TRBV11-1	TRBJ1-6	TRBD1	TGTGCCAGCAGCTTAGAGGCGACAGGGGTAGGTTCACCCCTCCACTTT	CASSLEATGVGSPLHF
NA	TRBV7-9	TRBJ2-7	TRBD1	TGTGCCAGCAGCATTCCGACAGGGGCGGGGAGCTCCTACGAGCAGTACTTC	CASSIPTGAGSSYEQYF
few	TRBV13	TRBJ2-7	TRBD1	TGTGCCAGCAGCAAGACCGGGACAGGGGCATGGGAGCAGTACTTC	CASSKTGTGAWEQYF
many	TRBV20-1	TRBJ2-5	NA	TGCAGTGCTAGAGAGGGCTCGGAGACCCAGTACTTC	CSAREGSETQYF
NA	TRBV2	TRBJ2-5	NA	TGTGCCAGCAGCGAAAAGAGAACCTGGGACCTCCCGTACTTC	CASSEKRTWDLPYF
few	TRBV11-2	TRBJ2-7	NA	TGTGCCAGCAGCTTGTACACGGGATGGCACGAGCAGTACTTC	CASSLYTGWHEQYF